One sample yielded the 22 T cell receptor beta chains listed below, sequenced in a study of blood T cell repertoires in COVID-19 (dated by TCRdb to 2018 to 2021). Libraries came from the immunoSEQ multiplex PCR assay. Here the immuneACCESS table is served through TCRdb, limited to in-frame sequences with V and J called. Missing clones are a known gap in these copies; in checked studies unresolved V genes cover under half, and the rest lacks a known reason. This sample gives roughly 360,000 clones in total; roughly 86% of them show up just once. 1% to 1.5% of the sample goes to the ten largest clones. The sequenced sample was PBMCs or T cells enriched from blood (not recorded which). The source of these receptors is a young man who had recovered from COVID-19.

The J gene is TRBJ1-1, the V gene TRBV7-6; D unclear. Germline V gives CDR1 SGHVS, CDR2 FNYEAQ. The CDR3 has 18 residues. Deletions cut 0 bases from V and 2 bases from J, with 19 bases between. The CDR3 region has the DNA TGTGCCAGCAGCTTAGCGGGTAGTGGGCGACCCTTTAACACTGAAGCTTTCTTT. Translating gives CASSLAGSGRPFNTEAFF.

The CDR3 DNA is TGTGCCAGCAGTTCGACAGGGGGCGTCGGTCAGCCCCAGCATTTT. Amino acid sequence: CASSSTGGVGQPQHF. The chain links TRBV6-5 to TRBJ1-5, with 10 bases lining up with TRBD1. V lost 4 bases to trimming and J lost 6 bases; unmatched junction nucleotides: 6. CDR3 length: 15 residues. The germline CDR1 and CDR2 sequences are MNHEY and SVGAGI.

This sequence joins TRBV27 and TRBJ1-6; 7 bases line up with TRBD1. The CDR3 is made up of 14 amino acids. With 6 bases clipped from V and 10 bases from J, the junction kept 9 bases outside the gene matches. In germline, CDR1 is MNHEY, CDR2 SMNVEV (reference sequence). The CDR3 is CASRPGQARSPLHF. The CDR3 nucleotides read TGTGCCAGCAGGCCCGGACAGGCACGATCACCCCTCCACTTT.

The V gene is TRBV7-9, the J gene TRBJ1-1; no clear D. The V gene lost 7 bases and the J gene lost 0 bases, with 15 bases spanning the gap. The CDR3 totals 15 residues. The germline CDR1 and CDR2 sequences are SEHNR and FQNEAQ (reference sequence). The CDR3 loop is CASTKGGGMNTEAFF. The CDR3 DNA sequence: TGTGCCAGCACCAAGGGAGGAGGGATGAACACTGAAGCTTTCTTT.

This sequence joins TRBV29-1 and TRBJ2-6; D may be TRBD1 (5 bases). CDR1 is SQVTM, CDR2 ANQGSEA, per germline. The V end was cut by 4 bases, the J end by 2 bases, with 9 bases between. The CDR3 has 14 residues. The CDR3 region is CSVGRGTGANVLTF. CDR3 DNA: TGCAGCGTTGGAAGGGGAACTGGGGCCAACGTCCTGACTTTC.

With regard to this clone: This sample includes further DNA sequences coding for the same CDR3. This chain connects TRBV11-2 to TRBJ1-6; unclear D gene. The CDR3 has 13 amino acids. Deletions cut 0 bases from V and 10 bases from J, with 7 bases between. Germline CDR1 is SGHAT and CDR2 is FQNNGV. The CDR3 loop reads CASSLDPGSPLHF. The CDR3 DNA is TGTGCCAGCAGCTTAGATCCGGGATCACCCCTCCACTTT.

V is TRBV18 and J is TRBJ2-1; 12 positions agree with TRBD2. The CDR3 runs to 18 residues. Germline trimming cut 1 base from V and 8 bases from J; bases unmatched to any gene: 12. From germline, CDR1 is KGHSH and CDR2 LQKENI. The CDR3 here is CASSPRASGGAEAYEQFF. The CDR3 bases are TGTGCCAGCTCACCACGGGCTAGCGGGGGGGCTGAGGCGTATGAGCAGTTCTTC.

To note about this clone: Other DNA sequences in this sample translate to the same CDR3. V is TRBV6-5 and J is TRBJ2-7; 7 nucleotides agree with TRBD1. The trim removed 5 bases at V and 3 bases at J, leaving 1 base unmatched. The CDR3 is 12 residues long. Germline V gene sequence: CDR1 MNHEY, CDR2 SVGAGI. The DNA for the CDR3 is TGTGCCAGCAGTCGACAGGGCTACGAGCAGTACTTC. Translated: CASSRQGYEQYF.

This chain connects TRBV7-9 to TRBJ2-7; 8 positions match TRBD1. This CDR3 comprises 15 residues. Germline V gene sequence: CDR1 SEHNR, CDR2 FQNEAQ (reference sequence). Unmatched junction bases numbered 8, after V lost 5 bases and J lost 2 bases. This CDR3 reads CASSVNRGVPYEQYF. The CDR3 DNA reads TGTGCCAGCAGCGTAAACAGGGGGGTCCCCTACGAGCAGTACTTC.

This CDR3 is CASSYSGGQGFGYTF. For the CDR3, the DNA is TGTGCCAGCAGTTACTCCGGGGGACAGGGGTTTGGCTACACCTTC. V gene TRBV6-5 combines with J gene TRBJ1-2, with 10 bases that match TRBD1. The length of the CDR3 is 15 residues. CDR1 and CDR2 (germline): MNHEY, SVGAGI. The ends lost 0 bases at V and 7 bases at J; junction bases unmatched: 5.

This chain connects TRBV18 to TRBJ2-5; D remains unclear. CDR1 is KGHSH and CDR2 is LQKENI in the germline V gene. Trimming pared 3 bases from V and 5 bases from J, leaving 7 bases between. CDR3 length: 12 residues. The chain's CDR3 is CASSPQAETQYF. The DNA for the CDR3 is TGTGCCAGCTCACCGCAGGCCGAGACCCAGTACTTC.

CDR3 region: CASSLARGLGYGYTF. Here the CDR3 DNA reads TGTGCCAGCAGCTTGGCTAGGGGGCTGGGCTATGGCTACACCTTC. The chain uses TRBV5-5 and TRBJ1-2; 7 positions match TRBD1. Germline V lookup: CDR1 SGHKS, CDR2 YYEKEE (reference sequence). The CDR3 runs to 15 residues. The trim removed 0 bases at V and 4 bases at J, leaving 6 bases unmatched.

The V call is TRBV5-1, the J call TRBJ1-6; the D gene is possibly TRBD1 (6 bases). Germline CDR1 reads SGHRS; CDR2 reads YFSETQ. V was clipped by 5 bases and J by 7 bases, with 10 bases between them. This CDR3 spans 13 amino acids. The CDR3 region has the DNA TGCGCCAGCAGGGGGCAGGGGAATTCACCCCTCCACTTT. It translates to CASRGQGNSPLHF.

The rearrangement links TRBV10-2 to TRBJ2-7, with D possibly being TRBD2 (6 bases). V gave up 6 bases and J gave up 3 bases, with 9 bases separating them. Germline V lookup: CDR1 WSHSY, CDR2 SAAADI. The CDR3 is 12 residues long. Written as DNA, the CDR3 is TGCGCCAGCAGGACTAGTAACTACGAGCAGTACTTC. It translates to CASRTSNYEQYF.

V usage is TRBV19 and J usage is TRBJ2-2, with 7 positions matching TRBD1. This CDR3 has 14 residues. Germline CDR1 reads LNHDA; CDR2 reads SQIVND (reference sequence). V dropped 6 bases and J dropped 4; count of bases not matched to a gene: 5. CDR3 DNA: TGTGCCAGTAGATCCCCAGGGGGCACCGGGGAGCTGTTTTTT. Protein sequence: CASRSPGGTGELFF.

The chain is built from TRBV30 and TRBJ1-4, with 7 bases fitting TRBD1. CDR3 length: 17 residues. V dropped 1 base and J dropped 0; count of bases not matched to a gene: 8. Per the germline V gene, CDR1 is GTSNPN and CDR2 is SVGIG (reference sequence). For the CDR3, the DNA is TGTGCCTGGAGTGGCCAGGGGGGTGGTTCAACTAATGAAAAACTGTTTTTT. Its protein product is CAWSGQGGGSTNEKLFF.

The V gene is TRBV5-1, the J gene TRBJ2-5; a possible D gene is TRBD2 (6 bases). The length of the CDR3 is 14 residues. Deletions cut 4 bases from V and 0 bases from J, with 10 bases between. The V gene's germline CDR1 is SGHRS and CDR2 YFSETQ. The CDR3 coding sequence is TGCGCCAGCAGCCCAAGCGGGTACCAAGAGACCCAGTACTTC. It translates to CASSPSGYQETQYF.

The sample holds a few counts of this clone. The chain has TRBV4-1 and TRBJ1-2; 8 nucleotides line up with TRBD1. The trim removed 4 bases at V and 3 bases at J, leaving 7 bases unmatched. This CDR3 is built from 15 residues. Germline CDR1 and CDR2: MGHRA and YSYEKL. CDR3 region: CASSLLPTGDYGYTF. For the CDR3, the DNA is TGCGCCAGCAGCCTTCTCCCGACAGGGGACTATGGCTACACCTTC.

V gene TRBV7-9 combines with J gene TRBJ1-1; D perhaps matches TRBD1 (5 bases). V was cut by 3 bases and J by 7 bases, with 9 bases left in between. The CDR3 is made up of 12 amino acids. Germline values: CDR1 SEHNR, CDR2 FQNEAQ (reference sequence). CDR3: CASSLRDFEAFF. Here the CDR3 DNA reads TGTGCCAGCAGCTTGCGGGACTTTGAAGCTTTCTTT.

The chain employs TRBV18 and TRBJ1-5, with 9 positions matching TRBD1. Germline CDR1 KGHSH, CDR2 LQKENI. The CDR3 spans 15 residues. V dropped 5 bases and J dropped 7; count of bases not matched to a gene: 9. CDR3 region: CASSGAGTGRQPQHF. The CDR3 bases are TGTGCCAGCTCAGGAGCCGGGACAGGGAGACAGCCCCAGCATTTT.

This sequence joins TRBV6-5 and TRBJ2-3, with TRBD1 matching over 7 bases. After removal of 0 bases from V and 2 bases from J, the junction contained 2 bases not matched to a gene. Germline V CDR1 and CDR2: MNHEY, SVGAGI. CDR3 size: 15 residues. The DNA of the CDR3 is TGTGCCAGCAGTTACTCTGGGACAGCCACAGATACGCAGTATTTT. It encodes CASSYSGTATDTQYF.

This clone was recorded only once. CDR3 sequence: CASSPPEGRETQYF. The CDR3 DNA sequence: TGTGCCAGCAGCCCCCCGGAGGGTAGGGAGACCCAGTACTTC. The chain couples TRBV7-6 to TRBJ2-5, with D tentatively TRBD2 (6 bases). Germline loops: CDR1 SGHVS, CDR2 FNYEAQ. Deletions cut 5 bases from V and 5 bases from J, with 15 bases between. This CDR3 spans 14 amino acids.